A selection of T cell receptor beta chains follows, all from one sample in a study of T cell responses to AZD1222 COVID-19 vaccine. The table came from immunoSEQ multiplex PCR; TCRdb's copy has only in-frame clones and leaves some out. The sample records tens of thousands of clones, around 93% being singletons. Sequenced material: peripheral blood, taken 28 days after the second AZD1222 dose. These receptors originate from an adult who received the AZD1222 COVID-19 vaccine. CDR3s include the opening cysteine and the closing phenylalanine or tryptophan. The order of the fields is CDR3 protein, J gene, D gene, clone size, V gene. The D gene is left open where the match is weak. Clone size is shown for a subset of rows, as once, few, many or a class of expanded clone.

cdr3_aa: CASSLAGRVESYEQYF
j_call: TRBJ2-7
d_call: .
clone_size: .
v_call: TRBV7-2

cdr3_aa: CASSLWGSPSTDTQYF
j_call: TRBJ2-3
d_call: .
clone_size: once
v_call: TRBV7-3

cdr3_aa: CAIRERDTGELFF
j_call: TRBJ2-2
d_call: .
clone_size: .
v_call: TRBV12-3/TRBV12-4

cdr3_aa: CASSLPGGARGYTF
j_call: TRBJ1-2
d_call: .
clone_size: .
v_call: TRBV28

cdr3_aa: CAWSWGRGNTEAFF
j_call: TRBJ1-1
d_call: .
clone_size: .
v_call: TRBV30

cdr3_aa: CASSLGTEAFF
j_call: TRBJ1-1
d_call: .
clone_size: .
v_call: TRBV12-3/TRBV12-4

cdr3_aa: CATSRDRSPEVEQYF
j_call: TRBJ2-7
d_call: .
clone_size: .
v_call: TRBV15

cdr3_aa: CASSLVHEQYF
j_call: TRBJ2-7
d_call: .
clone_size: .
v_call: TRBV7-2

cdr3_aa: CASSRPGSGTYEQYF
j_call: TRBJ2-7
d_call: TRBD2
clone_size: .
v_call: TRBV3-1/TRBV3-2

cdr3_aa: CASSPRGAIDTQYF
j_call: TRBJ2-3
d_call: .
clone_size: .
v_call: TRBV7-8

cdr3_aa: CASRQGATTGNTIYF
j_call: TRBJ1-3
d_call: TRBD1
clone_size: .
v_call: TRBV19

cdr3_aa: CASSLMGSTDTQYF
j_call: TRBJ2-3
d_call: .
clone_size: .
v_call: TRBV19

cdr3_aa: CASSRASGQQETQYF
j_call: TRBJ2-5
d_call: .
clone_size: .
v_call: TRBV5-1

cdr3_aa: CASSTLAPYNEQFF
j_call: TRBJ2-1
d_call: .
clone_size: .
v_call: TRBV28

cdr3_aa: CAISDGQGAGGELFF
j_call: TRBJ2-2
d_call: TRBD1
clone_size: .
v_call: TRBV10-3

cdr3_aa: CASSFKTGALEQYF
j_call: TRBJ2-7
d_call: .
clone_size: .
v_call: TRBV7-6

cdr3_aa: CASSRDREQPQHF
j_call: TRBJ1-5
d_call: TRBD1
clone_size: .
v_call: TRBV5-5

cdr3_aa: CASSGSGSYTGELFF
j_call: TRBJ2-2
d_call: TRBD2
clone_size: .
v_call: TRBV5-1

cdr3_aa: CASSSPGRGNEKLFF
j_call: TRBJ1-4
d_call: .
clone_size: .
v_call: TRBV6-5

cdr3_aa: CASSVAAYQETQYF
j_call: TRBJ2-5
d_call: .
clone_size: .
v_call: TRBV3-1/TRBV3-2

cdr3_aa: CATSSRLAAANTGELFF
j_call: TRBJ2-2
d_call: .
clone_size: .
v_call: TRBV15

cdr3_aa: CASSPGQGNSPLHF
j_call: TRBJ1-6
d_call: TRBD1
clone_size: .
v_call: TRBV6-5

cdr3_aa: CATSRDLLGANTGELFF
j_call: TRBJ2-2
d_call: .
clone_size: .
v_call: TRBV15

cdr3_aa: CASSLSLRDGKFF
j_call: TRBJ2-3
d_call: .
clone_size: .
v_call: TRBV7-2

cdr3_aa: CASSLSGSMTGELFF
j_call: TRBJ2-2
d_call: TRBD2
clone_size: .
v_call: TRBV3-1/TRBV3-2

cdr3_aa: CASSQEFGGRDPYTDTQYF
j_call: TRBJ2-3
d_call: TRBD2
clone_size: .
v_call: TRBV3-1/TRBV3-2

cdr3_aa: CASSYVEGGVNEQFF
j_call: TRBJ2-1
d_call: .
clone_size: .
v_call: TRBV6-5

cdr3_aa: CASNKAQTSRLDEQFF
j_call: TRBJ2-1
d_call: .
clone_size: .
v_call: TRBV28

cdr3_aa: CASSWDRDTYEQYF
j_call: TRBJ2-7
d_call: TRBD1
clone_size: .
v_call: TRBV6-5

cdr3_aa: CASSPARADSGNTIYF
j_call: TRBJ1-3
d_call: .
clone_size: .
v_call: TRBV7-8

cdr3_aa: CASSLNSPYEQYF
j_call: TRBJ2-7
d_call: .
clone_size: .
v_call: TRBV7-9

cdr3_aa: CASKGATNEKLFF
j_call: TRBJ1-4
d_call: .
clone_size: .
v_call: TRBV28

cdr3_aa: CASRTSGQPAFF
j_call: TRBJ1-1
d_call: .
clone_size: once
v_call: TRBV28

cdr3_aa: CASSTGTSSYEQYF
j_call: TRBJ2-7
d_call: TRBD2
clone_size: .
v_call: TRBV19

cdr3_aa: CATSDGTGIRQYF
j_call: TRBJ2-7
d_call: TRBD1
clone_size: .
v_call: TRBV24-1

cdr3_aa: CASSPLRQGVGETQYF
j_call: TRBJ2-5
d_call: TRBD1
clone_size: .
v_call: TRBV2

cdr3_aa: CASTHPGTQIGGEQFF
j_call: TRBJ2-1
d_call: .
clone_size: .
v_call: TRBV11-2

cdr3_aa: CASSGQGAGTEAFF
j_call: TRBJ1-1
d_call: TRBD1
clone_size: .
v_call: TRBV2

cdr3_aa: CASSQGAYNEQFF
j_call: TRBJ2-1
d_call: .
clone_size: .
v_call: TRBV3-1/TRBV3-2

cdr3_aa: CASSDPPSRPQHF
j_call: TRBJ1-5
d_call: .
clone_size: .
v_call: TRBV6-1

cdr3_aa: CASSGLAGRSSYNEQFF
j_call: TRBJ2-1
d_call: TRBD2
clone_size: .
v_call: TRBV2

cdr3_aa: CASSEIREPTWGYTF
j_call: TRBJ1-2
d_call: .
clone_size: .
v_call: TRBV2

cdr3_aa: CASIPRPVSGNTIYF
j_call: TRBJ1-3
d_call: .
clone_size: .
v_call: TRBV28

cdr3_aa: CASSLQSIGTANTEAFF
j_call: TRBJ1-1
d_call: .
clone_size: .
v_call: TRBV7-8

cdr3_aa: CASSQASQGDEQYF
j_call: TRBJ2-7
d_call: TRBD1
clone_size: .
v_call: TRBV3-1/TRBV3-2

cdr3_aa: CASTLEREGANEQFF
j_call: TRBJ2-1
d_call: TRBD2
clone_size: .
v_call: TRBV2

cdr3_aa: CASSQEGPPRTNEKLFF
j_call: TRBJ1-4
d_call: .
clone_size: .
v_call: TRBV4-1

cdr3_aa: CASSLDHRRRNPYEQYF
j_call: TRBJ2-7
d_call: .
clone_size: .
v_call: TRBV5-1

cdr3_aa: CASSSDSPNSPLHF
j_call: TRBJ1-6
d_call: .
clone_size: .
v_call: TRBV7-9

cdr3_aa: CASSLDSPGEQYF
j_call: TRBJ2-7
d_call: .
clone_size: .
v_call: TRBV5-1